The source of this TCR beta chain is a study of blood T cells in healthy people across ages (dated by TCRdb to 2014 to 2015). Describing the broader study: In model experiments, template switching captured about one uniquely barcoded TCR beta cDNA molecule for every two T cells. Age-related changes in TCR beta repertoire diversity were measured in the study by deep sequencing normalized with unique cDNA molecular identifiers. The donors were split into four age groups: young (average approximately 16 years), middle-aged (about 40), aged (62) and long-lived (roughly 80). To avoid experimental bias, donors of different ages were randomly spread across the sequencing lanes. Using the same blood draw, the study looked at two additional independent replicas of 1 million unique cDNA reads for two donors, one aged 18 to 30 and the other aged 80 or older.

Library preparation was by 5' RACE. Sequenced on an Illumina HiSeq 2500. A second roughly 6 to 11 cycle PCR used a sample-barcoded 5' primer and a J-beta primer mix. A unique molecular identifier was introduced onto each TCR beta cDNA molecule by a template-switch 5' adaptor carrying 12 random nucleotides. Each sample yielded at least 2.5 million CDR3-containing paired-end reads. The Mint cDNA synthesis kit, primed by a TRBC-specific oligonucleotide, was used to synthesize first-strand cDNA from all RNA. After uracil-DNA glycosylase treatment, a first 18-cycle PCR used universal primers M1SS and BC2_uni_R on all cDNA. In the source study's methods: Each sample was normalized by randomly selecting 1 million high-quality reads, each carrying a distinct molecular identifier. Reads with shared molecular identifiers were discarded instead of being binned into consensus sequences. MiTCR, set to a Q25 quality threshold and the strictest error-elimination algorithm, was used for CDR3 identification, clonotype clustering and error correction. A nonparametric unseen species model with Euler transformation was used to estimate a lower bound on total TCR beta diversity. TCRdb redid the processing of the public reads, applying fastp at Q25 and MiXCR, and retained in-frame beta chains. Rows are unified per CDR3 protein, each entry keeping the most common DNA and genes. TCRdb, not the original authors, processed these V and J calls. A total of hundreds of thousands of distinct CDR3 sequences appear in this sample, roughly 50% of them only once. The biggest ten clones account for about 38% of the sample.

Points on this clonotype: This receptor's antigen is unknown. No per-base quality is available; no much larger clone lies one base away.

The full study reports these points: Because the CMV infection status of the donors was unknown, age-related changes in expanded clonotypes may potentially have been confounded. Since profiling was done on bulk unsorted PBMCs, naive and antigen-experienced compartments could not be conclusively compared. Estimates of total diversity based on one million sequenced T cells were considered lower bounds and underestimates. Compared with the aged group, the long-lived group had more naive CD4+ T cells, fewer expanded clones and increased TCR diversity, suggesting age selection. A strong correlation was found between observed TCR beta diversity and the percentage of naive T cells measured by flow cytometry. Observed TCR beta diversity per million T cells fell roughly linearly with age, and a significant reduction was already apparent by age about 36.

Systemically healthy Caucasian individuals from Russia, some 38 in total and aged roughly 6 to 100 years, were included as donors. Roughly 9.5 milliliters of peripheral blood were drawn from each donor into EDTA-treated Vacutainer tubes. PBMCs were isolated by Ficoll-Paque density-gradient centrifugation, with at least 6.5 million obtained per sample. Total RNA, at least 6 micrograms per sample, was extracted from PBMCs with Trizol reagent. For every donor, an aliquot of PBMCs went through flow cytometry to measure the percentages of naive CD45RAhigh/CD27high T cells. The clonotype was recovered from a man aged 80 or over in good health. Material for sequencing was blood.

The DNA reads TGTGCCAGCAGTGACCGGGCTACCGGGGGTACGCAGTATTTT. It translates as CASSDRATGGTQYF. The rearranged chain carries TRBV2 and TRBJ2-3; possibly the D gene is TRBD2, per 6 matching bases. The cysteine opens and the phenylalanine closes a CDR3 of 14 amino acids. Only CDR3 DNA is held: 42 bases, read in frame from base 1. V and J are truncated by 3 bases and 8 bases respectively, leaving an intervening sequence of 15 bases. CDR1 and CDR2 (SNHLY, FYNNEI) derive from the germline V gene. With the portions outside the CDR3 filled from the reference TRBV2 and TRBJ2-3 genes, the complete variable region becomes EPEVTQTPSHQVTQMGQEVILRCVPISNHLYFYWYRQILGQKVEFLVSFYNNEISEKSEIFDDQFSVERPDGSNFTLKIRSTKLEDSAMYFCASSDRATGGTQYFGPGTRLTVL.